This T cell receptor (beta chain) is drawn from a study of T cells after yellow fever vaccination. Study-level background: The study sorted EM, EMRA, CM and Tscm memory subsets by CD3, CD45RA, CCR7 and CD95.

TCRdb passed the 5' RACE reads through MiXCR, listing each CDR3 protein once. The sample has some 10,000 distinct CDR3 sequences, around 5% seen once. This clonotype has at least ten counts. CDR3 length: 15 amino acids. Trimming removed 3 bases from V and 3 bases from J, with 15 bases in between. CDR1 KGHSH and CDR2 LQKENI come from the germline V gene. The study's findings and limits: Post-booster repertoires again held most primary-vaccination clones (about 96% CD4, 88% CD8). A minor fraction of clonotypes spanned both CD4 and CD8 compartments.

This specimen consisted of PBMCs, either bulk or a sorted T-cell subset (CD4+, CD8+, memory, or dextramer-sorted; not recorded which), obtained less than 18 days after the first yellow fever vaccination. This sequence joins TRBV18 and TRBJ2-7; either TRBD1 or TRBD2 may fit D (5 bases each). The sequence was obtained from a man between 18 and 29 years old who received the YFV17D yellow fever vaccine. The CDR3 DNA follows: TGTGCCAGCTCACCGGGCTCAGGGAGAGTCTACGAGCAGTACGTC. It yields the protein CASSPGSGRVYEQYV.